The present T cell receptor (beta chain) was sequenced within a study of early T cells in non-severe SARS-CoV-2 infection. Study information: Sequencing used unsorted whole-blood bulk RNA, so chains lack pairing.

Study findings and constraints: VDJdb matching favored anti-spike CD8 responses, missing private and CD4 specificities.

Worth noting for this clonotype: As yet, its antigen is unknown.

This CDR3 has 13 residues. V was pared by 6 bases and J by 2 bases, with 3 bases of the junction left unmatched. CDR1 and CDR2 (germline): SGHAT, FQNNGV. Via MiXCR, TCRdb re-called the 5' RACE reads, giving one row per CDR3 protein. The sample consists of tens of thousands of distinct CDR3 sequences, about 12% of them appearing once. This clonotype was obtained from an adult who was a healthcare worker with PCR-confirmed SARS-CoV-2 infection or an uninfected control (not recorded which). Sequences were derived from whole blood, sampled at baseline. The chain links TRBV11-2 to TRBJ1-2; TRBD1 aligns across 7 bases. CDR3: CASRRDSNYGYTF. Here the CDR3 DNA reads TGTGCCAGCAGACGGGACAGCAACTATGGCTACACCTTC.